A single sample is the source of the 32 T cell receptor beta chains below, sequenced in a study of a mutant IDH1 vaccine in newly diagnosed glioma. Clones were sequenced by immunoSEQ multiplex PCR, and TCRdb holds only the in-frame ones, with some missing. The profile covers approximately 25,000 clones, with 93% appearing a single time and roughly 1.1% taken by the ten largest. Time point indicated: baseline, week 1 (first vaccination visit). Stated treatment: pre-vaccination baseline after standard-of-care therapy. Sequencing used PBMCs, obtained from a glioma patient treated with radiotherapy, temozolomide or both. All receptors come from a man aged 35 to 55 with glioma.

Comments on this clone: Its ends do not fully match the called genes, so a read error is possible. The chain uses TRBV5-5 and TRBJ1-2; 8 bases match TRBD1. This CDR3 contains 16 residues. Germline V CDR1 and CDR2: SGHKS, YYEKEE (reference sequence). CDR3 region: CASSLTGTGRNYSYTF. CDR3 nucleotides: TGTGCCAGCAGCCTCACCGGGACAGGTCGTAACTATAGCTACACCTTC.

The genes are TRBV4-1 and TRBJ2-7; 7 bases fit TRBD2. The CDR3 covers 17 residues. V lost 4 bases, J lost 12 bases, and 24 bases stayed unmatched. Germline-derived CDR1 and CDR2 are MGHRA and YSYEKL. The CDR3 reads CASSLTAPSGAASFLYF. CDR3 DNA sequence: TGCGCCAGCAGCCTTACCGCCCCCAGCGGGGCGGCATCGTTCTTGTACTTC.

The chain recombines TRBV11-3 with TRBJ2-7, with 7 bases lining up with TRBD1. Germline CDR1 and CDR2: SGHNT and YENEEA. V dropped 6 bases and J dropped 0; count of bases not matched to a gene: 5. The CDR3 spans 14 residues. CDR3 nucleotide sequence: TGTGCCAGCAGACGACAGGGCGGCTCCTACGAGCAGTACTTC. It yields the protein CASRRQGGSYEQYF.

The rearrangement uses TRBV5-1 and TRBJ2-7; TRBD1 matches 8 bases. The CDR3 is 17 residues long. Germline CDR1 and CDR2: SGHRS and YFSETQ. J lost 4 bases, V lost 4 bases, and 16 bases had no gene match. CDR3 residues: CASSPPNAGTGFYEQYF. The DNA for the CDR3 is TGCGCCAGCAGCCCACCGAATGCTGGGACAGGTTTTTACGAGCAGTACTTC.

This chain joins TRBV7-9 and TRBJ1-3, with 8 nucleotides matching TRBD1. This CDR3 is 15 amino acids long. Germline V CDR1 and CDR2: SEHNR, FQNEAQ (reference sequence). V lost 3 bases to trimming and J lost 4 bases; unmatched junction nucleotides: 5. For the CDR3, the DNA is TGTGCCAGCAGCTTCCTCCGGGACAGGGGAAACACCATATATTTT. Amino acids: CASSFLRDRGNTIYF.

Turning to this clone: Other DNA sequences in the sample encode the same CDR3. This sequence joins TRBV9 and TRBJ2-3, with D hard to call. Germline CDR1 reads SGDLS; CDR2 reads YYNGEE. V gave up 0 bases and J gave up 4 bases, with 6 bases separating them. There are 13 residues in the CDR3. As DNA, the CDR3 is TGTGCCAGCAGCGTAGGGTCTCCAGATACGCAGTATTTT. It is translated as CASSVGSPDTQYF. The full variable domain, with the rest looked up from reference TRBV9 and TRBJ2-3, is DSGVTQTPKHLITATGQRVTLRCSPRSGDLSVYWYQQSLDQGLQFLIQYYNGEERAKGNILERFSAQQFPDLHSELNLSSLELGDSALYFCASSVGSPDTQYFGPGTRLTVL.

The chain couples TRBV9 to TRBJ1-5; no reliable D call. V was trimmed by 4 bases and J by 9 bases, leaving 17 bases between them. CDR3 length: 14 residues. The germline V gene encodes CDR1 SGDLS and CDR2 YYNGEE. In nucleotides, the CDR3 is TGTGCCAGCAGCTTGGGAACGGGCCCCAGGCCCCAGCATTTT. Translating gives CASSLGTGPRPQHF.

This clone was seen a few times. The identical CDR3 is also encoded by other nucleotide sequences in the sample. This chain joins TRBV5-6 and TRBJ2-7, with D maybe TRBD2 (6 bases). The CDR3 spans 13 residues. Germline CDR1 reads SGHDT; CDR2 reads YYEEEE. Trimming pared 5 bases from V and 0 bases from J, leaving 9 bases between. CDR3 sequence: CASSSGSSYEQYF. CDR3 bases: TGTGCCAGCAGTAGCGGAAGCTCCTACGAGCAGTACTTC.

This chain joins TRBV7-3 and TRBJ2-1; no definite D call. Germline CDR1 reads SGHTA; CDR2 reads FQGTGA. The CDR3 extends over 14 amino acids. The V end was cut by 4 bases, the J end by 0 bases, with 7 bases between. The CDR3 sequence is CASSSGTSYNEQFF. DNA for the CDR3: TGTGCCAGCAGCTCAGGAACCTCCTACAATGAGCAGTTCTTC.

V gene TRBV25-1 combines with J gene TRBJ1-1; no firm D call. V shed 6 bases and J shed 4 bases, with 18 bases lying between them. Germline V gives CDR1 MGHDK, CDR2 SYGVNS. CDR3 length: 15 amino acids. The CDR3 loop reads CASRPTGMGGTEAFF. The CDR3 DNA reads TGTGCCAGCAGACCCACGGGGATGGGAGGCACTGAAGCTTTCTTT.

The chain links TRBV29-1 to TRBJ1-5; 10 bases align to TRBD1. CDR3 length: 14 residues. Germline loops: CDR1 SQVTM, CDR2 ANQGSEA. V shed 7 bases and J 7 bases; nucleotides not matched to a gene: 10. The CDR3 region is CSASLGQGSQPQHF. CDR3 nucleotides: TGCAGCGCCTCTCTGGGACAGGGGTCACAGCCCCAGCATTTT.

Only one count was recorded for this clone. The gene calls are TRBV7-9 and TRBJ1-1; TRBD1 is a possible D gene (5 bases). CDR1 SEHNR and CDR2 FQNEAQ come from the germline V gene (reference sequence). CDR3 size: 14 residues. Trimming removed 5 bases from V and 0 bases from J, with 10 bases in between. CDR3 residues: CASSGGDLNTEAFF. The CDR3 nucleotides are TGTGCCAGCAGCGGAGGGGACCTGAACACTGAAGCTTTCTTT.

The chain is built from TRBV9 and TRBJ1-3, with 9 bases fitting TRBD1. This CDR3 has 16 amino acids. V lost 3 bases to trimming and J lost 4 bases; unmatched junction nucleotides: 8. Germline V lookup: CDR1 SGDLS, CDR2 YYNGEE. This CDR3 is CASSAEDRGEGNTIYF. The DNA for the CDR3 is TGTGCCAGCAGCGCGGAAGACAGGGGGGAAGGAAACACCATATATTTT.

The chain recombines TRBV7-3 with TRBJ2-3; the D gene could be TRBD1 or TRBD2 (5 bases each). The germline V gene has CDR1 SGHTA and CDR2 FQGTGA. V was cut by 5 bases and J by 1 base, with 7 bases left in between. There are 13 residues in the CDR3. The DNA of the CDR3 is TGTGCCAGCAGCCGGGACGGCACAGATACGCAGTATTTT. This codes for CASSRDGTDTQYF.

This clone was seen a handful of times. The genes are TRBV30 and TRBJ1-1, with D unresolved. The V gene's germline CDR1 is GTSNPN and CDR2 SVGIG (reference sequence). The CDR3 length is 13 residues. With 1 base removed from V and 5 bases from J, the gap between germline ends came to 11 bases. The CDR3 here is CAWSGLGRTEAFF. The CDR3, as DNA: TGTGCCTGGAGTGGCTTGGGTAGAACTGAAGCTTTCTTT. Using reference TRBV30 and TRBJ1-1 for the parts outside the CDR3, the full variable domain is SQTIHQWPATLVQPVGSPLSLECTVEGTSNPNLYWYRQAAGRGLQLLFYSVGIGQISSEVPQNLSASRPQDRQFILSSKKLLLSDSGFYLCAWSGLGRTEAFFGQGTRLTVV.

J is TRBJ2-2 and V is TRBV21-1. TRBV21-1 is labeled a pseudogene. The CDR3 extends over 12 amino acids. CDR3 DNA sequence: TGTGCCAGCAGCGAAGGGACCGGGGAGCTGTTTTTT. Its translation: CASSEGTGELFF.

The chain has TRBV2 and TRBJ1-2; TRBD1 might be the D (6 bases). The CDR3 length is 14 residues. Germline lookup yields CDR1 SNHLY and CDR2 FYNNEI. V lost 4 bases and J lost 1, with 10 bases in between. DNA for the CDR3: TGTGCCAGCAGTGTAGGGGGTATTAACTATGGCTACACCTTC. It specifies CASSVGGINYGYTF.

This chain links TRBV23-1 with TRBJ2-3, with D hard to call. TRBV23-1 is marked as an open reading frame, function uncertain. The ends were cut back, 2 bases at V and 4 bases at J, with 7 bases in the middle. There are 13 residues in the CDR3. In DNA, the CDR3 is TGCGCCAGCAGTCAACGACCTTCAGATACGCAGTATTTT. It is translated as CASSQRPSDTQYF.

V is TRBV19 and J is TRBJ2-1; the D is unclear. V dropped 2 bases and J dropped 5 bases, with 10 bases sitting between them. The germline V gene has CDR1 LNHDA and CDR2 SQIVND (reference sequence). The CDR3 totals 14 residues. CDR3 amino acids: CASSILVQNNEQFF. In DNA form, the CDR3 reads TGTGCCAGTAGTATACTAGTTCAGAACAATGAGCAGTTCTTC.

This chain uses TRBV27 with TRBJ2-6, with D perhaps TRBD1 or TRBD2 (5 bases each). The CDR3 has 15 amino acids. The V and J ends lost 3 bases and 1 base respectively, with 7 bases between them. Germline V CDR1 and CDR2: MNHEY, SMNVEV (reference sequence). The CDR3 nucleotides are TGTGCCAGCAGTTTTGAGGGGTCTGGGGCCAACGTCCTGACTTTC. Residues: CASSFEGSGANVLTF.

This clone was found once. This chain joins TRBV9 and TRBJ2-1; TRBD2 agrees at 9 bases. The ends lost 5 bases at V and 7 bases at J; junction bases unmatched: 4. Germline lookup yields CDR1 SGDLS and CDR2 YYNGEE. The CDR3 contains 13 residues. CDR3 protein: CASSLAGLNEQFF. The CDR3 bases are TGTGCCAGCAGTCTAGCGGGGTTAAATGAGCAGTTCTTC.

CDR3 sequence: CAISEGELYGYTF. CDR3 DNA: TGTGCCATCAGTGAAGGGGAGTTGTATGGCTACACCTTC. The V and J genes are TRBV10-3 and TRBJ1-2; tentatively, D is TRBD1 (5 bases). The germline V gene encodes CDR1 ENHRY and CDR2 SYGVKD. Trimming took off 3 bases at V and 5 bases at J, with 10 bases between the two ends. The CDR3 is 13 residues long.

The V gene is TRBV25-1, the J gene TRBJ1-1, with D possibly TRBD1 on 5 matching bases. Looked up from germline, CDR1 is MGHDK and CDR2 is SYGVNS. This CDR3 is built from 14 residues. V lost 9 bases and J 0 bases, leaving 14 bases between the germline ends. DNA of the CDR3: TGTGCCAGTACCGCGGGACGCCTGAACACTGAAGCTTTCTTT. It translates to CASTAGRLNTEAFF.

The chain links TRBV30 to TRBJ2-3, with a tentative D call TRBD2 (5 bases). The CDR3 length is 15 residues. Per germline, CDR1 GTSNPN and CDR2 SVGIG (reference sequence). V was pared by 2 bases and J by 4 bases, with 16 bases between. CDR3 in DNA: TGTGCCTGGAGTCTATGGGGTGGGAGCGCAGATACGCAGTATTTT. This codes for CAWSLWGGSADTQYF. Supplemented by reference TRBV30 and TRBJ2-3, the full variable domain reads SQTIHQWPATLVQPVGSPLSLECTVEGTSNPNLYWYRQAAGRGLQLLFYSVGIGQISSEVPQNLSASRPQDRQFILSSKKLLLSDSGFYLCAWSLWGGSADTQYFGPGTRLTVL.

V usage is TRBV5-4 and J usage is TRBJ1-1, with D unresolved. Germline values: CDR1 SGHNT, CDR2 YYREEE (reference sequence). Deletions cut 5 bases from V and 1 base from J, with 12 bases between. The CDR3 has 14 amino acids. CDR3 protein: CASSPGGRNTEAFF. The CDR3 DNA reads TGTGCCAGCAGTCCAGGAGGAAGGAACACTGAAGCTTTCTTT.

The rearrangement links TRBV19 to TRBJ1-4; the D is unclear. Trimming pared 2 bases from V and 6 bases from J, leaving 10 bases between. The CDR3 loop spans 14 amino acids. CDR1 and CDR2 from the germline V gene are LNHDA and SQIVND (reference sequence). CDR3 in amino acids: CASSIYQNHEKLFF. CDR3 bases: TGTGCCAGTAGTATATACCAGAATCATGAAAAACTGTTTTTT.

The chain employs TRBV27 and TRBJ1-6; D unresolved. The V gene's germline CDR1 is MNHEY and CDR2 SMNVEV (reference sequence). Trimming removed 6 bases at V and 4 bases at J, with 10 bases between. This CDR3 is 14 amino acids long. The CDR3 is CASSVQEYNSPLHF. The CDR3, as DNA: TGTGCCAGCAGCGTCCAGGAGTATAATTCACCCCTCCACTTT.

V usage is TRBV19 and J usage is TRBJ1-5; TRBD1 aligns across 8 bases. This CDR3 comprises 17 residues. The V and J ends lost 4 bases and 4 bases, in that order; junction bases with no gene match: 12. Germline CDR1 reads LNHDA; CDR2 reads SQIVND (reference sequence). DNA of the CDR3: TGTGCCAGTAGTAACCGACAGGGGATGGGCCGGAATCAGCCCCAGCATTTT. It encodes CASSNRQGMGRNQPQHF.

CDR3 sequence: CASSYRELSYEQYF. CDR3 sequence (DNA): TGTGCCAGCAGTTACAGGGAATTAAGCTACGAGCAGTACTTC. The chain carries TRBV6-5 and TRBJ2-7, with no clear D. V lost 2 bases to trimming and J lost 3 bases, with 11 bases between them. Germline V CDR1 and CDR2: MNHEY, SVGAGI. The CDR3 consists of 14 residues.

The CDR3 region has the DNA TGTGCCAGCAGCTTAAGATCGCTGGGGACTGAAGCTTTCTTT. Its protein is CASSLRSLGTEAFF. The chain is built from TRBV7-2 and TRBJ1-1, with D unclear. Germline assignment: CDR1 SGHTA and CDR2 FQGNSA. V was trimmed by 2 bases and J by 5 bases, leaving 12 bases between them. The CDR3 extends over 14 amino acids.

The chain has TRBV19 and TRBJ1-1; D is possibly TRBD1 (5 bases). The germline V and J ends were trimmed by 6 bases and 2 bases, with 13 bases remaining between them. This CDR3 comprises 14 residues. CDR1 and CDR2 from the germline V gene are LNHDA and SQIVND (reference sequence). As DNA, the CDR3 is TGTGCCAGTAGGCATGCGGGACCTAACACTGAAGCTTTCTTT. It yields the protein CASRHAGPNTEAFF.

The CDR3 loop is CASSPPDSNQPQHF. The CDR3 nucleotides are TGTGCCAGCAGCCCACCGGACAGTAATCAGCCCCAGCATTTT. The chain carries TRBV7-9 and TRBJ1-5; a possible D gene is TRBD1 (6 bases). Germline CDR1 reads SEHNR; CDR2 reads FQNEAQ (reference sequence). The V end was cut by 5 bases, the J end by 4 bases, with 12 bases between. CDR3 size: 14 residues. Full variable domain (remainder filled in from reference TRBV7-9 and TRBJ1-5): DTGVSQNPRHKITKRGQNVTFRCDPISEHNRLYWYRQTLGQGPEFLTYFQNEAQLEKSRLLSDRFSAERPKGSFSTLEIQRTEQGDSAMYLCASSPPDSNQPQHFGDGTRLSIL.